One sample yielded the 22 T cell receptor beta chains listed below, sequenced in a study of cytomegalovirus exposure and HLA in healthy donors. Sequencing used immunoSEQ multiplex PCR; TCRdb keeps in-frame clones, though not all of them. Here the sample spans roughly 140,000 clones, approximately 88% being singletons. Sequenced: PBMCs. These receptor sequences come from a woman younger than 30 in good health and CMV-seropositive.

This clone was seen only a few times. V gene TRBV5-1 combines with J gene TRBJ1-3; TRBD1 matches at 9 bases. Germline CDR1 and CDR2: SGHRS and YFSETQ. The CDR3 covers 13 residues. V trimming: 7 bases; J trimming: 4 bases; junction bases outside the gene matches: 3. For the CDR3, the DNA is TGCGCCAGCCGACAGGGGGACGGAAACACCATATATTTT. Protein product: CASRQGDGNTIYF. Full variable domain (outside the CDR3, taken from reference TRBV5-1 and TRBJ1-3): KAGVTQTPRYLIKTRGQQVTLSCSPISGHRSVSWYQQTPGQGLQFLFEYFSETQRNKGNFPGRFSGRQFSNSRSEMNVSTLELGDSALYLCASRQGDGNTIYFGEGSWLTVV.

V and J are TRBV11-3 and TRBJ2-1; TRBD2 matches at 10 bases. Unmatched junction bases numbered 8, after V lost 7 bases and J lost 8 bases. Germline values: CDR1 SGHNT, CDR2 YENEEA. The CDR3 spans 14 residues. The CDR3 DNA reads TGTGCCAGCACCTCTAGCGGGAGTGCCTATGAGCAGTTCTTC. Its protein product is CASTSSGSAYEQFF.

This clone is a singleton in its sample. The chain employs TRBV2 and TRBJ2-5; TRBD1 aligns across 7 bases. Looked up from germline, CDR1 is SNHLY and CDR2 is FYNNEI. This CDR3 region has 17 residues. Trimming removed 5 bases from V and 4 bases from J; junction bases left unmatched: 16. CDR3 residues: CASSKPPTGALTETQYF. CDR3 DNA sequence: TGTGCCAGCAGTAAACCGCCTACAGGGGCCTTAACAGAGACCCAGTACTTC.

This clone was observed once. The V and J genes are TRBV25-1 and TRBJ1-5; perhaps TRBD1 as D (5 bases). The germline V and J ends were trimmed by 4 bases and 3 bases, with 10 bases remaining between them. Germline CDR1 reads MGHDK; CDR2 reads SYGVNS. This CDR3 contains 14 residues. CDR3 in amino acids: CASSGDWLNQPQHF. The DNA of the CDR3 is TGTGCCAGCAGTGGGGACTGGCTCAATCAGCCCCAGCATTTT.

CDR3 bases: TGTGCCACCAGCAGGATGACTAGCGCAAACACAGATACGCAGTATTTT. Protein product: CATSRMTSANTDTQYF. This chain connects TRBV15 to TRBJ2-3; 8 nucleotides line up with TRBD2. Looked up from germline, CDR1 is LNHNV and CDR2 is YYDKDF (reference sequence). The CDR3 is 16 amino acids. V shed 3 bases and J 2 bases; nucleotides not matched to a gene: 7.

The CDR3 DNA sequence: TGTGCCAGCAGCCAAGACCTTTTGGCGGGAGCTGGGTCGGTCGAGCAGTACTTC. This codes for CASSQDLLAGAGSVEQYF. J is TRBJ2-7 and V is TRBV4-2; 7 positions agree with TRBD2. The length of the CDR3 is 18 residues. Germline V gives CDR1 LGHNA, CDR2 YNFKEQ. V lost 0 bases, J lost 6 bases, and 17 bases stayed unmatched.

The chain is built from TRBV5-1 and TRBJ1-5; 8 bases are shared with TRBD1. Germline V gives CDR1 SGHRS, CDR2 YFSETQ. V was clipped by 5 bases and J by 7 bases; unmatched bases: 8. This CDR3 region has 14 residues. The CDR3 nucleotides are TGCGCCAGCAGTCAAACAGGGGGAGGACAGCCCCAGCATTTT. Translated: CASSQTGGGQPQHF.

The chain recombines TRBV7-3 with TRBJ2-7, with a weak D call TRBD1 (6 bases). V lost 2 bases, J lost 3 bases, and 8 bases lay in between. The germline gives CDR1 SGHTA, CDR2 FQGTGA. This CDR3 spans 13 amino acids. The CDR3 loop reads CASSLGDNYEQYF. The CDR3 DNA reads as TGTGCCAGCAGCTTAGGGGACAACTACGAGCAGTACTTC.

The chain carries TRBV9 and TRBJ2-1; TRBD2 matches 13 bases. The CDR3 contains 15 residues. Germline V gene lookup returns CDR1 SGDLS and CDR2 YYNGEE. The junction had 6 bases not matched to a gene; V was cut back by 5 bases and J by 7 bases. The CDR3 reads CASSGLAGVGNEQFF. The CDR3 bases are TGTGCCAGCAGTGGACTAGCGGGAGTGGGGAATGAGCAGTTCTTC. Variable domain in full (rest from reference TRBV9 and TRBJ2-1): DSGVTQTPKHLITATGQRVTLRCSPRSGDLSVYWYQQSLDQGLQFLIQYYNGEERAKGNILERFSAQQFPDLHSELNLSSLELGDSALYFCASSGLAGVGNEQFFGPGTRLTVL.

There are a few counts of this clone. V and J are TRBV7-8 and TRBJ1-3, with 7 bases lining up with TRBD1. Germline V gives CDR1 SGHVS, CDR2 FQNEAQ. The junction had 3 bases not matched to a gene; V was cut back by 4 bases and J by 0 bases. The CDR3 covers 15 residues. This CDR3 is CASSSTGFSGNTIYF. CDR3 in DNA: TGTGCCAGCAGCTCGACAGGGTTCTCTGGAAACACCATATATTTT.

This chain uses TRBV4-1 with TRBJ2-1; 11 nucleotides agree with TRBD1. Germline V lookup: CDR1 MGHRA, CDR2 YSYEKL. CDR3 length: 15 amino acids. The V segment lost 4 bases and the J segment 7 bases; nucleotides outside the gene matches: 6. CDR3 coding DNA: TGCGCCAGCAGCCCAACGGGACAGGGGGGTAATGAGCAGTTCTTC. Encoded protein: CASSPTGQGGNEQFF.

The genes are TRBV25-1 and TRBJ1-5; D is ambiguous. V was shortened by 3 bases and J by 3 bases, with 12 bases between the two germline ends. The CDR3 runs to 15 residues. In germline, CDR1 is MGHDK, CDR2 SYGVNS. In nucleotides, the CDR3 is TGTGCCAGCAGTGATTCCCGGGATCACAATCAGCCCCAGCATTTT. Amino acid sequence: CASSDSRDHNQPQHF.

The chain employs TRBV27 and TRBJ2-3; 11 bases map to TRBD2. Germline V gene lookup returns CDR1 MNHEY and CDR2 SMNVEV (reference sequence). Trimming at V came to 6 bases and at J to 5 bases, leaving 7 bases not matched to a gene. The CDR3 totals 15 residues. This CDR3 is CASSLLAGVGDTQYF. CDR3 in DNA: TGTGCCAGCAGCTTACTAGCGGGAGTTGGAGATACGCAGTATTTT.

CDR3 sequence (DNA): TGTGCCAGCAGTTCCTCGGGACAGGGATATGGCTACACCTTC. This sequence encodes CASSSSGQGYGYTF. This rearrangement joins TRBV28 to TRBJ1-2, with 9 bases lining up with TRBD1. The V gene end was trimmed by 4 bases and the J gene end by 5 bases; junction bases not matched to a gene: 5. The germline CDR1 and CDR2 sequences are MDHEN and SYDVKM. This CDR3 region has 14 residues.

This chain joins TRBV5-1 and TRBJ2-7, with D tentatively TRBD1 (5 bases). The germline gives CDR1 SGHRS, CDR2 YFSETQ. V lost 5 bases and J lost 2, with 11 bases in between. The CDR3 is 13 amino acids. The CDR3 nucleotides read TGCGCCAGCAGTCCTGACAGTCCCTACGAGCAGTACTTC. This codes for CASSPDSPYEQYF.

V and J are TRBV4-3 and TRBJ2-7, with D maybe TRBD2 (6 bases). The CDR3 spans 15 residues. Germline CDR1 and CDR2: LGHNA and YSLEER. The V and J ends lost 1 base and 4 bases respectively, with 14 bases between them. CDR3 sequence: CASSQATGEWYEQYF. CDR3 in DNA: TGCGCCAGCAGCCAAGCGACGGGAGAGTGGTACGAGCAGTACTTC.

V usage is TRBV29-1 and J usage is TRBJ2-7; no clear D. The germline V gene encodes CDR1 SQVTM and CDR2 ANQGSEA. The CDR3 is made up of 10 amino acids. The ends were cut back, 5 bases at V and 6 bases at J, with 8 bases in the middle. The CDR3 region has the DNA TGCAGCGTTAAATCCGGCGAGCAGTACTTC. It translates to CSVKSGEQYF.

This chain uses TRBV28 with TRBJ2-1, with TRBD2 as a possible D gene (5 bases). The CDR3 covers 13 residues. V was pared by 6 bases and J by 3 bases, with 9 bases between. Germline V CDR1 and CDR2: MDHEN, SYDVKM. DNA of the CDR3: TGTGCCAGCAGCGTTGAGGGCTACAATGAGCAGTTCTTC. It translates to CASSVEGYNEQFF.

The chain recombines TRBV6-6 with TRBJ2-7, with 10 bases aligning to TRBD2. CDR1 MNHNY and CDR2 SVGAGI come from the germline V gene (reference sequence). The CDR3 is 15 residues long. V trimming: 4 bases; J trimming: 4 bases; junction bases outside the gene matches: 7. The CDR3: CASSSTSGHSYEQYF. The CDR3 bases are TGTGCCAGCAGTTCGACTAGCGGGCACAGTTACGAGCAGTACTTC.

The chain carries TRBV14 and TRBJ1-4, with D perhaps matching TRBD1 (6 bases). V dropped 5 bases and J dropped 5 bases, with 18 bases sitting between them. Per germline, CDR1 SGHDN and CDR2 FVKESK. This CDR3 region has 16 residues. CDR3: CASSRSGWDTNEKLFF. In DNA form, the CDR3 reads TGTGCCAGCAGCAGATCCGGTTGGGACACGAATGAAAAACTGTTTTTT.

The genes are TRBV28 and TRBJ2-5; perhaps TRBD2 as D (6 bases). The CDR3 runs to 16 residues. Trimming took off 8 bases at V and 5 bases at J, with 24 bases between the two ends. Germline-derived CDR1 and CDR2 are MDHEN and SYDVKM. The CDR3 sequence is CASAAARGAGWETQYF. CDR3 coding DNA: TGTGCCAGCGCCGCCGCGAGAGGAGCGGGTTGGGAGACCCAGTACTTC.

This sequence joins TRBV4-2 and TRBJ2-7; 9 bases line up with TRBD2. The V and J ends lost 3 bases and 3 bases, in that order; junction bases with no gene match: 6. CDR1 and CDR2 (germline): LGHNA, YNFKEQ. This CDR3 is built from 15 residues. The chain's CDR3 is CASSQTTSGSYEQYF. The CDR3, as DNA: TGTGCCAGCAGCCAGACGACTAGCGGAAGCTACGAGCAGTACTTC.